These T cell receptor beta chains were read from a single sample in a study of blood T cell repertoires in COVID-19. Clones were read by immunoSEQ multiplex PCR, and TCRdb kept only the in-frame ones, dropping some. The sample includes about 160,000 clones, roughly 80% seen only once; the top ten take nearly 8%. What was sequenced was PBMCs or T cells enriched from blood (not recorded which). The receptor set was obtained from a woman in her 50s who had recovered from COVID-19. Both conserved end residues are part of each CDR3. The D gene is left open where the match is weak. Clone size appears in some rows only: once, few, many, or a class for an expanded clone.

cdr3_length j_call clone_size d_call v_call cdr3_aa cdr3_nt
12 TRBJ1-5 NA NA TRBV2 CASSNMGRAQHF TGTGCCAGCAGTAACATGGGGAGGGCCCAGCATTTT
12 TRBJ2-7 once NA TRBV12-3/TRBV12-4 CASSSKGHEQYF TGTGCCAGCAGCTCAAAGGGGCACGAGCAGTACTTC
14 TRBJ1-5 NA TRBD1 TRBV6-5 CASSGTGAYQPQHF TGTGCCAGCAGCGGGACAGGGGCTTATCAGCCCCAGCATTTT
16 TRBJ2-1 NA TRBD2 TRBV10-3 CAISARLAGVGNEQFF TGTGCCATCAGCGCCCGACTAGCGGGAGTAGGGAATGAGCAGTTCTTC
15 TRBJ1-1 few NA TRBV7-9 CASSATGSWLSEAFF TGTGCCAGCAGCGCCACAGGGTCTTGGCTATCTGAAGCTTTCTTT
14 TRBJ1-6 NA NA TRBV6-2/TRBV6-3 CASSYGTRRSPLHF TGTGCCAGCAGCTATGGGACTCGGCGATCACCCCTCCACTTT
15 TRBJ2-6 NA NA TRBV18 CASSQAGSGANVLTF TGTGCCAGCTCTCAGGCGGGCTCTGGGGCCAACGTCCTGACTTTC
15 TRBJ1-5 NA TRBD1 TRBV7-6 CASSLGTGVRQPQHF TGTGCCAGCAGCCTGGGGACAGGGGTAAGGCAGCCCCAGCATTTT
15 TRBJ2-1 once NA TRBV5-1 CASSLLGGEGTYEFF TGCGCCAGCAGCTTATTGGGTGGGGAAGGGACTTACGAGTTCTTC
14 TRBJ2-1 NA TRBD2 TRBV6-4 CASRGTSGRGEQFF TGTGCCAGCAGAGGGACTAGCGGGAGAGGAGAGCAGTTCTTC
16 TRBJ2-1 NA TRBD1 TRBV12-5 CASGLVTGTGSNEQFF TGTGCTAGTGGTTTGGTAACCGGGACAGGGTCTAATGAGCAGTTCTTC
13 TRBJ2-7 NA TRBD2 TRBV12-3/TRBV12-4 CASTLGGTYEQYF TGTGCCAGCACCTTGGGGGGGACCTACGAGCAGTACTTC
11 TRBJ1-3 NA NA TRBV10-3 CAITGGNTIYF TGTGCCATCACAGGTGGAAACACCATATATTTT
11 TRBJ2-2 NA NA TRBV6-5 CASSNTGELFF TGTGCCAGCTCTAACACCGGGGAGCTGTTTTTT
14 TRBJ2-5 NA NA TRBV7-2 CASSEGLSVETQYF TGTGCCAGCAGCGAGGGACTTTCGGTGGAGACCCAGTACTTC
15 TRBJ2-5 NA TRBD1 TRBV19 CASSIGQGVGETQYF TGTGCCAGTAGTATAGGACAGGGGGTAGGAGAGACCCAGTACTTC
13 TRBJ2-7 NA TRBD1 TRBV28 CASRGQGPYEQYF TGTGCCAGCAGAGGACAGGGGCCCTACGAGCAGTACTTC
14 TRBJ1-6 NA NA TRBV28 CASDSSAYNSPLHF TGTGCCAGTGACAGTTCGGCCTATAATTCACCCCTCCACTTT
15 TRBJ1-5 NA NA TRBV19 CASSINPRVDQPQHF TGTGCCAGTAGTATAAACCCCAGGGTTGATCAGCCCCAGCATTTT
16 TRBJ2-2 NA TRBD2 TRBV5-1 CASSLGAGVNTGELFF TGCGCCAGCAGCTTGGGAGCGGGAGTGAACACCGGGGAGCTGTTTTTT
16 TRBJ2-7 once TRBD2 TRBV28 CASSSRGGTRTNEQYF TGTGCCAGCAGTTCCCGAGGCGGGACTAGAACGAACGAGCAGTACTTC
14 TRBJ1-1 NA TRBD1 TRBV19 CASIRDRVNTEAFF TGTGCCAGTATCCGGGACAGGGTTAACACTGAAGCTTTCTTT
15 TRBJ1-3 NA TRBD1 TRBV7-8 CASSLAGGIGNTIYF TGTGCCAGCAGCCTTGCAGGGGGCATTGGAAACACCATATATTTT
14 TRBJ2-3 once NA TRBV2 CASSVGFLGLGQYF TGTGCCAGCAGTGTCGGATTTTTAGGCCTAGGGCAGTATTTT
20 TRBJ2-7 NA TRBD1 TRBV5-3 CARSFRPLDRGLATDYEQYF TGTGCCAGAAGCTTTCGTCCCCTGGACAGGGGATTAGCTACAGACTACGAGCAGTACTTC
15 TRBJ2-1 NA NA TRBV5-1 CASRTGDSSYNEQFF TGCGCCAGCAGGACAGGCGATAGCTCCTACAATGAGCAGTTCTTC
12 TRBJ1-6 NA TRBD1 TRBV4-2 CASSQRQGGLHF TGTGCCAGCAGCCAAAGACAGGGAGGTCTCCACTTT
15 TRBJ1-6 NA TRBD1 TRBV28 CASSLRDRYNSPLHF TGTGCCAGCAGTTTACGGGACAGATATAATTCACCCCTCCACTTT
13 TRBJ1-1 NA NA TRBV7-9 CASNDQGISEAFF TGTGCCAGCAACGATCAGGGTATTTCCGAAGCTTTCTTT
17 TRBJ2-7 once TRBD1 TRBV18 CASSLRTGPASSYEQYF TGTGCCAGCTCACTACGGACAGGGCCAGCGTCCTCCTACGAGCAGTACTTC
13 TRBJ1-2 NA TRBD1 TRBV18 CASSQDRVDGYTF TGTGCCAGCTCACAGGACAGGGTTGACGGCTACACCTTC
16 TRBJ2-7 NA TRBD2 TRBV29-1 CSVGGLAGGSPYEQYF TGCAGCGTAGGGGGACTAGCGGGAGGGTCCCCCTACGAGCAGTACTTC
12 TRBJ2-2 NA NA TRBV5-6 CASSLLSSGLFF TGTGCCAGCAGCTTGCTCTCGAGTGGGCTGTTTTTT
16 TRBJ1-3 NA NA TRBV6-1 CASSEVRGTSGNTIYF TGTGCCAGCAGTGAAGTTAGGGGGACCTCTGGAAACACCATATATTTT
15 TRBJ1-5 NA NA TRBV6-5 CASTNYRVAGQPQHF TGTGCCAGTACCAACTACAGGGTAGCGGGCCAGCCCCAGCATTTT
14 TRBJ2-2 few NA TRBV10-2 CASSGQMNTGELFF TGCGCCAGCAGTGGACAGATGAACACCGGGGAGCTGTTTTTT
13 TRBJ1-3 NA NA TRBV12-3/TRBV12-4 CASSLAGANTIYF TGTGCCAGCAGTTTAGCAGGGGCAAACACCATATATTTT
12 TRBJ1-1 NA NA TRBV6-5 CASSYLYGEAFF TGTGCCAGCAGTTATCTTTACGGTGAAGCTTTCTTT
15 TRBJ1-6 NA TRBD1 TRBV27 CASSLLGTGGITLHF TGTGCCAGCAGTTTATTAGGGACAGGGGGCATTACCCTCCACTTT
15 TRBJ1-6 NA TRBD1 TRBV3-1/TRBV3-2 CASSQVTGGYSPLHF TGTGCCAGCAGCCAGGTTACAGGGGGCTATTCACCCCTCCACTTT
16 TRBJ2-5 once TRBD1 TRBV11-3 CASSFTGQGASETQYF TGTGCCAGCAGCTTCACCGGCCAGGGGGCGTCGGAGACCCAGTACTTC
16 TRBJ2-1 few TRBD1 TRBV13 CASSLKGQVTYNEQFF TGTGCCAGCAGCTTAAAAGGACAGGTAACATACAATGAGCAGTTCTTC
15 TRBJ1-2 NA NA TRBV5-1 CASSLSGGFNYGYTF TGCGCCAGCAGCTTGTCGGGGGGCTTTAACTATGGCTACACCTTC
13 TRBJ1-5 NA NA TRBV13 CASSPKGLQPQHF TGTGCCAGCAGCCCAAAGGGACTTCAGCCCCAGCATTTT
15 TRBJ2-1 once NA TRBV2 CASRDGLQGYNEQFF TGTGCCAGCAGGGACGGCCTACAGGGCTACAATGAGCAGTTCTTC
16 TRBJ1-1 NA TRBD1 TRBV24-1 CATSDFRGKVYTEAFF TGTGCCACCAGTGATTTCAGGGGGAAGGTATACACTGAAGCTTTCTTT
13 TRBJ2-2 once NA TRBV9 CASSAKNTGELFF TGTGCCAGCAGCGCTAAGAACACCGGGGAGCTGTTTTTT
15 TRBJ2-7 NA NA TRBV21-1 CASSNCGTSSYEQYF TGTGCCAGCAGCAATTGTGGGACTAGCTCCTACGAGCAGTACTTC
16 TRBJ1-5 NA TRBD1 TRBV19 CASSIARGPLNQPQHF TGTGCCAGTAGTATAGCGAGGGGGCCCTTAAATCAGCCCCAGCATTTT
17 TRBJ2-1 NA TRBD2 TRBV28 CASGVVGGLAGSNEQFF TGTGCCAGCGGAGTTGTGGGGGGACTAGCGGGATCCAATGAGCAGTTCTTC
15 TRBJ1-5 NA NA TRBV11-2 CASSPGQYSNQPQHF TGTGCCAGCAGCCCAGGACAGTATAGCAATCAGCCCCAGCATTTT
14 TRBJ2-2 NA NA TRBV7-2 CASSSTLRSGELFF TGTGCCAGCAGCTCGACCCTCCGGAGCGGGGAGCTGTTTTTT